This T cell receptor beta chain was identified in a study of T cells in Graves' hyperthyroidism and ophthalmopathy. For the diagnoses, clinical symptoms, serum thyroxine and TRAb, thyroid ultrasound and orbital computed tomography were used. This clonotype was seen more than once but under ten times. This CDR3 contains 12 residues. Trimming removed 3 bases at V and 7 bases at J, with 9 bases between. Germline loops: CDR1 LGHDT, CDR2 YNNKEL (reference sequence). The CDR3 regions of TCR beta were amplified from RNA transcripts. With the HTBI primer set, the TCR CDR3 went through a first round of RT-PCR. TCRdb redid the calling of the multiplex PCR reads with MiXCR, one entry per CDR3 protein. The sample holds roughly 350,000 distinct CDR3 sequences, roughly 14% seen once.

The TCR originated in a woman aged 25 to 45 with Graves' hyperthyroidism. The chain links TRBV3-1 to TRBJ1-1, with a weak D call TRBD1 (5 bases). Sequenced sample: blood. The CDR3 region is CASSHHGGEAFF. In DNA, the CDR3 is TGTGCCAGCAGCCACCATGGGGGTGAAGCTTTCTTT.